This T cell receptor beta chain emerged from a study of tissue T cells after allogeneic stem cell transplantation. Overall study findings and caveats: Tissue-detected TCR repertoire was only partly captured by blood and spleen T cells. TCR repertoires tracked anatomic similarity, regardless of disease or transplant status. Some tissue clones might be persisting host cells; their alloreactivity or antigen specificity was not determined.

Clones were read by immunoSEQ multiplex PCR, and TCRdb kept only the in-frame ones, dropping some. The profile shows roughly 9,200 clones, more than 50% of them singletons. Germline V lookup: CDR1 MNHEY, CDR2 SVGEGT. The CDR3 totals 15 residues. The V end was cut by 0 bases, the J end by 6 bases, with 12 bases between. With respect to this clone: Its antigen is still unknown.

The chain combines TRBV6-2 or TRBV6-3 with TRBJ2-1; D remains ambiguous. The input for sequencing was tissue from the jejunum, taken at autopsy. The receptor comes from a woman between 18 and 55 years old with breast cancer. In DNA form, the CDR3 reads TGTGCCAGCAGTTACTCTGGGGAACCGGCCAATGAGCAGTTCTTC. Amino acid sequence: CASSYSGEPANEQFF.